These 27 T cell receptor beta chains originate from one sample sequenced in a study of regulatory T cells in long-lasting Graves disease listed by TCRdb under 2021. The label giving this sample's time point can be read as: newly diagnosed GD, antithyroid drugs for less than 3 months. For both TCR sequencing and RNA sequencing, RNA was extracted from PBMCs in TRIzol. The library was generated by multiplex PCR. The instrument given in TCRdb is Illumina HiSeq 4000. iRepertoire HTBI primers and Arm-PCR amplification of CDR3 regions were used to construct TCR beta libraries. In-frame beta chains were kept once TCRdb had trimmed the public reads at Q25 with fastp and called clones with MiXCR. Each entry merges the rows of one CDR3 protein and shows their most common DNA and genes. Here the sample has roughly 500,000 distinct CDR3 sequences; 12% occur a single time. The ten largest clones represent approximately 9.6% of the sample.

These same records also appear under a second study, on T cells in Graves' hyperthyroidism and ophthalmopathy.

The specimen comprised peripheral blood mononuclear cells (PBMCs), sampled at new diagnosis, from a patient treated with antithyroid drugs. Source of these receptors: a young woman with Graves disease. Donor details come from another sample of the same person, matched by shared clones.

This clonotype was detected ten times or more. The chain couples TRBV28 to TRBJ2-1, with 7 bases identical to TRBD2. CDR3 length: 14 amino acids. The junction had 4 bases not matched to a gene; V was cut back by 6 bases and J by 2 bases. Germline V gives CDR1 MDHEN, CDR2 SYDVKM. The CDR3 region has the DNA TGTGCCAGCAGCCCGGGGACTACCTACAATGAGCAGTTCTTC. It translates to CASSPGTTYNEQFF.

This clonotype has a count of ten or more. V gene TRBV24-1 combines with J gene TRBJ2-4; the D is unclear. Germline-derived CDR1 and CDR2 are KGHDR and SFDVKD. The V end was cut by 7 bases, the J end by 2 bases, with 14 bases between. The CDR3 length is 15 residues. The CDR3 DNA sequence: TGTGCCACCAGCGGCGGAAATGAGCCCAAAAACATTCAGTACTTC. Amino acids: CATSGGNEPKNIQYF.

The chain links TRBV11-2 to TRBJ2-1; 8 bases are a match to TRBD2. Unmatched junction bases numbered 11, after V lost 4 bases and J lost 6 bases. The CDR3 is made up of 16 amino acids. Germline CDR1 reads SGHAT; CDR2 reads FQNNGV. DNA of the CDR3: TGTGCCAGCAGCTCCATTAGCGGGGTCGCCTTCAATGAGCAGTTCTTC. Translated, it gives CASSSISGVAFNEQFF.

This clonotype was recorded many times. The chain is built from TRBV30 and TRBJ1-1, with D tentatively TRBD1 (6 bases). Trimming shortened V by 4 bases and J by 0 bases, and 18 bases separated the two germline ends. This CDR3 region has 16 residues. The germline gives CDR1 GTSNPN, CDR2 SVGIG (reference sequence). CDR3 coding DNA: TGTGCCTGGAAGTCTTGGCGGGGGCCTATGAACACTGAAGCTTTCTTT. Translated, it gives CAWKSWRGPMNTEAFF.

Notes on this clonotype: A read error may be the cause here, since a much bigger clone is one base away. The chain combines TRBV6-2 or TRBV6-3 with TRBJ1-1; 7 nucleotides align to TRBD1. CDR1 and CDR2 from the germline V gene are MNHEY and SVGEGT. Unmatched junction bases numbered 7, after V lost 2 bases and J lost 4 bases. This CDR3 spans 15 amino acids. CDR3 nucleotides: TGTGCCAGCAGTTACGGAACAAAGGGGGCCACTGAAGCTTTCTTT. The encoded protein is CASSYGTKGATEAFF.

This clonotype showed up many times. The chain links TRBV19 to TRBJ2-5, with TRBD1 as a possible D gene (6 bases). Germline V gene sequence: CDR1 LNHDA, CDR2 SQIVND (reference sequence). Deletions cut 7 bases from V and 3 bases from J, with 18 bases between. This CDR3 contains 15 residues. The CDR3 protein is CASNPPRRDKETQYF. DNA for the CDR3: TGTGCCAGTAACCCTCCCCGCAGGGACAAAGAGACCCAGTACTTC.

This clonotype occurred a few times. This chain joins TRBV6-1 and TRBJ2-7; no definite D call. Germline loops: CDR1 MNHNS, CDR2 SASEGT. CDR3 length: 14 amino acids. The V end was cut by 6 bases, the J end by 3 bases, with 15 bases between. The CDR3 coding sequence is TGTGCCAGCAGCCCGATCCGACCCTTCTACGAGCAGTACTTC. The encoded protein is CASSPIRPFYEQYF.

In this sample, this clonotype turned up many times. This sequence joins TRBV19 and TRBJ1-2; a weak D match, TRBD1 (5 bases). The germline V and J ends were trimmed by 5 bases and 8 bases, with 24 bases remaining between them. CDR3 size: 16 residues. Germline V gene data show CDR1 as LNHDA and CDR2 as SQIVND (reference sequence). The CDR3 protein is CASSLVETGHHSGYTF. CDR3 nucleotide sequence: TGTGCCAGTAGTTTGGTCGAAACCGGACACCATAGCGGCTACACCTTC. Full variable domain (missing parts from reference TRBV19 and TRBJ1-2): DGGITQSPKYLFRKEGQNVTLSCEQNLNHDAMYWYRQDPGQGLRLIYYSQIVNDFQKGDIAEGYSVSREKKESFPLTVTSAQKNPTAFYLCASSLVETGHHSGYTFGSGTRLTVV.

This clonotype was recorded a few times. The chain combines TRBV6-2 or TRBV6-3 with TRBJ2-5; possible D gene TRBD2, 5 bases. The V gene's germline CDR1 is MNHEY and CDR2 SVGEGT. The CDR3 consists of 14 residues. V was pared by 5 bases and J by 2 bases, with 12 bases between. DNA of the CDR3: TGTGCCAGCAGTGAAACGAGGGCTCAAGAGACCCAGTACTTC. This encodes CASSETRAQETQYF.

This clonotype has ten or more counts. The chain employs TRBV12-3 or TRBV12-4 and TRBJ1-1, with D uncertain. This CDR3 spans 12 amino acids. Trimming cost V 3 bases and J 7 bases, with 9 bases left between them. CDR3 nucleotide sequence: TGTGCCAGCAGTTTCGGGCCCCTTGAAGCTTTCTTT. The encoded protein is CASSFGPLEAFF.

This chain links TRBV19 with TRBJ1-1; no definite D call. Germline CDR1 is LNHDA and CDR2 is SQIVND (reference sequence). The CDR3 covers 14 residues. Between the trimmed V and J ends, which lost 1 base and 3 bases, there was a span of 9 bases. The CDR3 sequence: CASSIGGFDTEAFF. The CDR3 DNA reads as TGTGCCAGTAGTATAGGAGGATTTGACACTGAAGCTTTCTTT.

In this sample, this clonotype turned up a few times. The gene calls are TRBV30 and TRBJ2-7; 7 bases agree with TRBD2. CDR1 and CDR2 (germline): GTSNPN, SVGIG (reference sequence). V shed 2 bases, J shed 1 base, and the junction held 5 bases outside the gene matches. The CDR3 has 14 residues. DNA for the CDR3: TGTGCCTGGAGTCCCTGGCGGGGGTCCTACGAGCAGTACTTC. Protein product: CAWSPWRGSYEQYF.

In its sample, this clonotype was seen a few times. V is TRBV2 and J is TRBJ2-7, with 9 bases matching TRBD1. The CDR3 is made up of 17 amino acids. V was pared by 6 bases and J by 0 bases, with 12 bases of the junction left unmatched. Germline CDR1 reads SNHLY; CDR2 reads FYNNEI. This CDR3 reads CASRGGTGPRSSYEQYF. CDR3 sequence (DNA): TGTGCCAGCAGAGGCGGGACAGGGCCCCGAAGCTCCTACGAGCAGTACTTC.

This clonotype has at least ten counts. This chain uses TRBV28 with TRBJ2-7; TRBD1 aligns across 9 bases. This CDR3 contains 16 residues. Germline V gives CDR1 MDHEN, CDR2 SYDVKM. V lost 4 bases, J lost 4 bases, and 11 bases stayed unmatched. In nucleotides, the CDR3 is TGTGCCAGCAGTTCTTCAGGGACAGGGCATTGGTACGAGCAGTACTTC. This translates into CASSSSGTGHWYEQYF.

In its sample, this clonotype was seen many times. The chain links TRBV5-5 to TRBJ1-2; D remains ambiguous. The CDR3 spans 15 residues. Germline V gives CDR1 SGHKS, CDR2 YYEKEE (reference sequence). With 0 bases removed from V and 2 bases from J, the gap between germline ends came to 11 bases. CDR3 residues: CASSLDLLDNYGYTF. In nucleotides, the CDR3 is TGTGCCAGCAGCTTGGACCTCCTTGACAACTATGGCTACACCTTC.

The gene calls are TRBV19 and TRBJ1-4; D remains unclear. CDR1 LNHDA and CDR2 SQIVND come from the germline V gene (reference sequence). The CDR3 extends over 16 amino acids. Trimming stripped 6 bases from V and 4 bases from J, with 18 bases between. The DNA of the CDR3 is TGTGCCAGTAGGCCCACCTTTGGATCGGTTAATGAAAAACTGTTTTTT. Protein: CASRPTFGSVNEKLFF.

This clonotype has ten or more counts. The CDR3 region has the DNA TGTGCCAGTGGAGAGGAGGGACAGGGGTGGTATGAGCAGTTCTTC. It is translated as CASGEEGQGWYEQFF. This chain connects TRBV6-2 or TRBV6-3 to TRBJ2-1; 10 nucleotides line up with TRBD1. V shed 9 bases, J shed 8 bases, and the junction held 13 bases outside the gene matches. The length of the CDR3 is 15 residues. In germline, CDR1 is MNHEY, CDR2 SVGEGT.

This clonotype was counted many times. The chain joins TRBV20-1 to TRBJ1-2; 9 positions match TRBD1. Germline CDR1 DFQATT, CDR2 SNEGSKA (reference sequence). The CDR3 is made up of 12 amino acids. The J segment lost 5 bases and the V segment lost 6 bases, leaving 4 bases of the junction unmatched. The CDR3 bases are TGCAGTGCCCCGGACAGGGGTTATGGCTACACCTTC. Translated: CSAPDRGYGYTF.

This chain uses TRBV15 with TRBJ1-5; perhaps TRBD1 as D (5 bases). V lost 7 bases and J 3 bases, leaving 13 bases between the germline ends. Germline-derived CDR1 and CDR2 are LNHNV and YYDKDF (reference sequence). This CDR3 has 14 residues. The CDR3 spells CATKDEGNNQPQHF. The CDR3 nucleotides are TGTGCCACCAAGGATGAGGGGAACAATCAGCCCCAGCATTTT. Supplemented by reference TRBV15 and TRBJ1-5, the full variable domain reads DAMVIQNPRYQVTQFGKPVTLSCSQTLNHNVMYWYQQKSSQAPKLLFHYYDKDFNNEADTPDNFQSRRPNTSFCFLDIRSPGLGDTAMYLCATKDEGNNQPQHFGDGTRLSIL.

This chain links TRBV4-1 with TRBJ2-2; D remains ambiguous. The CDR3 extends over 16 amino acids. V gave up 0 bases and J gave up 0 bases, with 8 bases separating them. Looked up from germline, CDR1 is MGHRA and CDR2 is YSYEKL. Here the CDR3 reads CASSQDPPANTGELFF. The CDR3 nucleotides are TGCGCCAGCAGCCAAGACCCGCCAGCGAACACCGGGGAGCTGTTTTTT.

This clonotype has just one count. Germline and junction disagree at one end, which may indicate a read error. The chain links TRBV6-5 to TRBJ1-5; D remains unclear. This CDR3 has 13 residues. Germline-derived CDR1 and CDR2 are MNHEY and SVGAGI. CDR3 sequence reads: CAGSYDSNQPQHF. CDR3 nucleotide sequence: TGTGCCGGCAGTTATGATAGCAATCAGCCCCAGCATTTT.

Many counts were recorded for this clonotype. This rearrangement joins TRBV12-3 or TRBV12-4 to TRBJ1-5; possibly TRBD1 for D (6 bases). The CDR3 extends over 16 amino acids. V was trimmed by 3 bases and J by 2 bases, leaving 14 bases between them. CDR3 sequence reads: CASSFSGGRGNQPQHF. DNA for the CDR3: TGTGCCAGCAGTTTTTCTGGGGGGCGAGGCAATCAGCCCCAGCATTTT.

The V and J genes are TRBV6-5 and TRBJ2-1; maybe TRBD2 (5 bases). Trimming took 0 bases from V and 2 from J, leaving 11 bases between them. The CDR3 is 16 amino acids. CDR1 and CDR2 (germline): MNHEY, SVGAGI. The CDR3 here is CASSYSLGSAYNEQFF. For the CDR3, the DNA is TGTGCCAGCAGTTACTCGTTGGGTAGCGCCTACAATGAGCAGTTCTTC.

Many counts were recorded for this clonotype. The chain couples TRBV30 to TRBJ2-7; 11 bases line up with TRBD2. The ends lost 3 bases at V and 5 bases at J; junction bases unmatched: 6. The germline V gene encodes CDR1 GTSNPN and CDR2 SVGIG (reference sequence). This CDR3 has 14 amino acids. The DNA for the CDR3 is TGTGCCTGGAGCCACCTAGCGGGAGGCGACGAGCAGTACTTC. Amino acids: CAWSHLAGGDEQYF.

Ten or more counts support this clonotype. This chain joins TRBV6-2 or TRBV6-3 and TRBJ2-3; 13 nucleotides match TRBD2. This CDR3 is 15 amino acids long. Germline lookup yields CDR1 MNHEY and CDR2 SVGEGT. Trimming removed 4 bases from V and 4 bases from J; junction bases left unmatched: 2. CDR3: CASSFTSGRADTQYF. DNA of the CDR3: TGTGCCAGCAGTTTTACTAGCGGGAGGGCAGATACGCAGTATTTT.

In its sample, this clonotype was seen many times. The chain couples TRBV2 to TRBJ2-5; TRBD1 aligns across 8 bases. Germline CDR1 reads SNHLY; CDR2 reads FYNNEI. The V gene end was trimmed by 7 bases and the J gene end by 4 bases; junction bases not matched to a gene: 2. The CDR3 runs 12 residues. This chain's CDR3 is CASIDRGETQYF. The CDR3 bases are TGTGCCAGCATCGACAGGGGAGAGACCCAGTACTTC.

The chain uses TRBV5-1 and TRBJ2-7; TRBD1 aligns across 7 bases. There are 15 residues in the CDR3. Trimming removed 0 bases from V and 6 bases from J; junction bases left unmatched: 9. Germline assignment: CDR1 SGHRS and CDR2 YFSETQ. CDR3 coding DNA: TGCGCCAGCAGCTTGGAGTTGGCAGGGGGTCGCGAGCAGTACTTC. Its translation: CASSLELAGGREQYF.